One T cell receptor beta chain is described in this entry. Its specificity is unknown. This entry comes from a study of response to subunit inactivated influenza vaccine. General study points: Few new T cells, the authors suggested, are recruited by each seasonal influenza vaccination.

TCRdb ran MiXCR on the RT-PCR reads and lists one entry per CDR3 protein. Here the sample spans about 540,000 distinct CDR3 sequences, 14% being singletons. V was pared by 3 bases and J by 4 bases, with 13 bases between. The CDR3 is 15 residues long. Per the germline V gene, CDR1 is SGHTA and CDR2 is FQGNSA. The sequence came from a man aged 50-60 years who received an inactivated influenza vaccine. The chain recombines TRBV7-2 with TRBJ2-1, with D possibly TRBD1 on 5 matching bases. The material was PBMCs from blood, obtained roughly 12 days after vaccination. The CDR3 bases are TGTGCCAGCAGCTTTGGCCAGGGTAGATACAATGAGCAGTTCTTC. Protein: CASSFGQGRYNEQFF.